This TCR beta chain derives from a study of cytomegalovirus exposure and HLA in healthy donors. The study's findings and limits: A classifier reportedly called cytomegalovirus status with high sensitivity and specificity.

The ends lost 6 bases at V and 0 bases at J; junction bases unmatched: 3. Germline V gene lookup returns CDR1 LGHNT and CDR2 FRNRAP. This CDR3 region has 14 residues. On this clone: The antigen is undetermined.

PCR involved 60 Vbeta and 13 Jbeta primers. The repertoire was sequenced with immunoSEQ multiplex PCR; TCRdb's copy has only in-frame clones and lacks some. The data show 180,000 or so clones, 72% seen once. This chain links TRBV12-5 with TRBJ2-5; TRBD1 matches at 8 bases. The specimen was PBMCs. The clonotype originates from a human donor in good health. The CDR3 DNA reads as TGTGCTAGTGGCACGGGACAGGACCAAGAGACCCAGTACTTC. This gives the protein CASGTGQDQETQYF.